A few counts support the clone carrying this T cell receptor (beta chain). The antigen is undetermined. The sample originates from a study of beta chain features in type 1 diabetes. Regarding the study as a whole: Type 1 diabetes patients had TCRB CDR3s that were shorter (moderately but significantly so) in all four CD4+ subsets.

What was sequenced were expressed TCRB transcripts, since all of the isolated RNA had been reverse transcribed. Only in-frame clones appear in the TCRdb table, and some are missing; sequencing was by immunoSEQ multiplex PCR. The sample comprises a few hundred thousand clones, roughly 12% of which are singletons, and about 0.01% rests with the top ten. The sequenced sample was naive CD4+ T cells from blood. This sequence originates from a woman aged 18-35 years with type 1 diabetes.

The CDR3 nucleotides are TGTGCCATCAGTGAGTCGTCGATCGGGGATACCTACGAGCAGTACTTC. Translation: CAISESSIGDTYEQYF. The chain couples TRBV10-3 to TRBJ2-7, with D possibly being TRBD2 (5 bases). Germline-derived CDR1 and CDR2 are ENHRY and SYGVKD. V was clipped by 0 bases and J by 2 bases, with 14 bases between them. This CDR3 has 16 amino acids.